The 3 T cell receptor beta chains below all came from one sample that was sequenced in a study of blood T cell repertoires in COVID-19. TCRdb's table, derived via immunoSEQ multiplex PCR, lists solely in-frame clones and lacks some. The sample records more than 110,000 clones, roughly 84% being singletons. Sequenced input: peripheral blood. The receptors shown here come from a human donor in a cohort sampled during active COVID-19.

This clone was recorded only once. The rearrangement joins TRBV5-6 to TRBJ1-2; 9 nucleotides match TRBD1. The CDR3 runs 13 residues. The V gene's germline CDR1 is SGHDT and CDR2 YYEEEE. The trim removed 4 bases at V and 3 bases at J, leaving 1 base unmatched. CDR3: CASSRDRDYGYTF. Here the CDR3 DNA reads TGTGCCAGCAGCCGGGACAGGGACTATGGCTACACCTTC.

This chain connects TRBV7-9 to TRBJ2-3; TRBD2 matches at 10 bases. The CDR3 loop spans 11 amino acids. Germline loops: CDR1 SEHNR, CDR2 FQNEAQ (reference sequence). Trimming took 7 bases from V and 11 from J; bases not matched to a gene: 3. In nucleotides, the CDR3 is TGTGCCAGCACCTCTAGCGGGGGGCAGTATTTT. This gives the protein CASTSSGGQYF.

The rearrangement uses TRBV4-3 and TRBJ2-3; unclear D gene. The germline CDR1 and CDR2 sequences are LGHNA and YSLEER. The ends were cut back, 1 base at V and 4 bases at J, with 12 bases in the middle. The CDR3 totals 15 residues. In DNA, the CDR3 is TGCGCCAGCAGCCAAGTTGTAGTCCTCGCAGATACGCAGTATTTT. Residues: CASSQVVVLADTQYF.